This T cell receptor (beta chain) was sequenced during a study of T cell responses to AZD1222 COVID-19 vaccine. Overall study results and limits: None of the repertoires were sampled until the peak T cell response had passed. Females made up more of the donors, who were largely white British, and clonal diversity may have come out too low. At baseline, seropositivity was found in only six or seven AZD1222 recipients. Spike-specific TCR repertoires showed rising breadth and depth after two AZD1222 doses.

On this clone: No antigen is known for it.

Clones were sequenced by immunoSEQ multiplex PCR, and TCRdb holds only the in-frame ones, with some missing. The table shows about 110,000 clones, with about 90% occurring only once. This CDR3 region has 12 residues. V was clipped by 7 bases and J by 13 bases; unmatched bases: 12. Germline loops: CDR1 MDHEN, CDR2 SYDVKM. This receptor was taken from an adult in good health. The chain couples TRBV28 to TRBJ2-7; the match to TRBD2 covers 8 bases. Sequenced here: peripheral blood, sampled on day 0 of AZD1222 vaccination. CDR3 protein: CASTHPGREAYF. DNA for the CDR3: TGTGCCAGCACCCACCCTGGGCGGGAGGCCTACTTC.